What follows are 21 T cell receptor beta chains derived from one specimen sequenced in a study of blood T cell repertoires in COVID-19. The table came from immunoSEQ multiplex PCR; TCRdb's copy has only in-frame clones and leaves some out. The sample lists roughly 250,000 clones; 70% to 90% were seen once. Sequencing was performed on peripheral blood. The receptors were sampled from a woman between 45 and 65 years old with acute or convalescent COVID-19.

This chain uses TRBV30 with TRBJ1-2; no reliable D call. This CDR3 has 12 amino acids. From germline, CDR1 is GTSNPN and CDR2 SVGIG (reference sequence). The germline V and J ends were trimmed by 0 bases and 4 bases, with 6 bases remaining between them. This chain's CDR3 is CAWSVSGYGYTF. Here the CDR3 DNA reads TGTGCCTGGAGTGTGTCGGGCTATGGCTACACCTTC.

This chain uses TRBV7-8 with TRBJ2-5; D might be TRBD1 (6 bases). Looked up from germline, CDR1 is SGHVS and CDR2 is FQNEAQ. This CDR3 is built from 13 residues. Trimming removed 5 bases at V and 5 bases at J, with 12 bases between. The CDR3: CASSPGQSETQYF. The CDR3 DNA reads TGTGCCAGCAGCCCGGGACAATCGGAGACCCAGTACTTC.

The CDR3, as DNA: TGTGCCAGCAGCGTGGGCGTAAGGTCCCAAGAGACCCAGTACTTC. Translation gives CASSVGVRSQETQYF. The chain uses TRBV9 and TRBJ2-5, with D hard to call. The V end lost 2 bases, the J end lost 1 base, and 12 bases lay between the germline ends. This CDR3 is 15 amino acids long. Per germline, CDR1 SGDLS and CDR2 YYNGEE.

This sequence joins TRBV18 and TRBJ1-1; tentative D call: TRBD1 (5 bases). The CDR3 loop spans 13 amino acids. CDR1 and CDR2 (germline): KGHSH, LQKENI. Trimming took 2 bases from V and 5 from J, leaving 9 bases between them. The CDR3 DNA is TGTGCCAGCTCACCATACAGGCAGACTGAAGCTTTCTTT. Encoded protein: CASSPYRQTEAFF.

This chain uses TRBV7-9 with TRBJ1-3, with D unclear. The CDR3 is 16 residues long. Trimming stripped 5 bases from V and 0 bases from J, with 14 bases between. Germline CDR1 and CDR2: SEHNR and FQNEAQ (reference sequence). CDR3 residues: CASSTLDGDSGNTIYF. Written as DNA, the CDR3 is TGTGCCAGCAGCACGCTAGACGGAGACTCTGGAAACACCATATATTTT.

V usage is TRBV6-5 and J usage is TRBJ1-1; the match to TRBD1 covers 7 bases. Unmatched junction bases numbered 4, after V lost 6 bases and J lost 0 bases. In germline, CDR1 is MNHEY, CDR2 SVGAGI. The CDR3 length is 14 residues. In DNA form, the CDR3 reads TGTGCCAGCAGGTCACAGGGGTTGAACACTGAAGCTTTCTTT. Its protein product is CASRSQGLNTEAFF.

The chain uses TRBV11-3 and TRBJ2-2; D not resolved. This CDR3 has 15 residues. Germline loops: CDR1 SGHNT, CDR2 YENEEA. The ends were cut back, 1 base at V and 0 bases at J, with 6 bases in the middle. CDR3 loop: CASSLALANTGELFF. The CDR3 bases are TGTGCCAGCAGCTTAGCCCTAGCGAACACCGGGGAGCTGTTTTTT.

The chain is built from TRBV29-1 and TRBJ2-7; 11 bases align to TRBD2. The CDR3 has 15 amino acids. Trimming took 6 bases from V and 0 from J; bases not matched to a gene: 7. Germline V gives CDR1 SQVTM, CDR2 ANQGSEA. In DNA, the CDR3 is TGCAGCGTGGCGACCGGGACTAGCGGCTCCTACGAGCAGTACTTC. Protein: CSVATGTSGSYEQYF.

The genes are TRBV7-2 and TRBJ1-5; D is ambiguous. The V end lost 4 bases, the J end lost 7 bases, and 14 bases lay between the germline ends. This CDR3 is 14 amino acids long. Germline V lookup: CDR1 SGHTA, CDR2 FQGNSA. DNA of the CDR3: TGTGCCAGCAGCTATATACCCGGTTTCCAGCCCCAGCATTTT. Translating it yields CASSYIPGFQPQHF.

The chain carries TRBV6-6 and TRBJ2-1; 9 bases agree with TRBD2. The germline V gene has CDR1 MNHNY and CDR2 SVGAGI (reference sequence). The CDR3 sequence is 13 residues long. J lost 4 bases, V lost 8 bases, and 3 bases had no gene match. CDR3 DNA: TGTGCCAGCGAGCTAGCGGGGTACAATGAGCAGTTCTTC. It yields the protein CASELAGYNEQFF.

The chain's CDR3 is CASSLGALGNTEAFF. In DNA, the CDR3 is TGCGCCAGCAGCTTGGGGGCCTTGGGGAACACTGAAGCTTTCTTT. The V gene is TRBV5-1, the J gene TRBJ1-1; D remains unclear. Germline CDR1 reads SGHRS; CDR2 reads YFSETQ. The germline V and J ends were trimmed by 0 bases and 1 base, with 10 bases remaining between them. This CDR3 spans 15 amino acids.

The chain combines TRBV7-2 with TRBJ2-1; 7 bases match TRBD2. The length of the CDR3 is 12 residues. J lost 13 bases, V lost 5 bases, and 8 bases had no gene match. The germline gives CDR1 SGHTA, CDR2 FQGNSA. CDR3 protein: CASSPPAGVQFF. The CDR3 nucleotides read TGTGCCAGCAGCCCCCCCGCGGGAGTACAGTTCTTC.

The chain uses TRBV28 and TRBJ1-6, with D unclear. From germline, CDR1 is MDHEN and CDR2 SYDVKM. Trimming removed 3 bases from V and 8 bases from J, with 5 bases in between. The CDR3 loop spans 12 amino acids. CDR3 bases: TGTGCCAGCAGTTTGCCGGATTCACCCCTCCACTTT. It translates to CASSLPDSPLHF.

This rearrangement joins TRBV28 to TRBJ2-1; 8 bases agree with TRBD1. The junction had 14 bases not matched to a gene; V was cut back by 6 bases and J by 4 bases. The CDR3 runs 17 residues. CDR1 and CDR2 (germline): MDHEN, SYDVKM. The CDR3, as DNA: TGTGCCAGCAGACACGTCCAGGGGGCAGTAGGATACAATGAGCAGTTCTTC. Its protein is CASRHVQGAVGYNEQFF.

The chain uses TRBV4-3 and TRBJ2-3; 8 positions agree with TRBD1. CDR3 length: 15 residues. Germline V gene sequence: CDR1 LGHNA, CDR2 YSLEER. V shed 1 base and J 3 bases; nucleotides not matched to a gene: 3. CDR3 nucleotide sequence: TGCGCCAGCAGCCAAGGACAGGGGAGGACAGATACGCAGTATTTT. This sequence encodes CASSQGQGRTDTQYF.

The chain employs TRBV2 and TRBJ2-1; weak D call: TRBD1 (6 bases). CDR1 and CDR2 from the germline V gene are SNHLY and FYNNEI. This CDR3 is 15 amino acids long. V shed 9 bases and J shed 0 bases, with 15 bases lying between them. The CDR3 protein is CASTSDSSSYNEQFF. The DNA for the CDR3 is TGTGCCAGTACGTCGGACAGCAGCTCCTACAATGAGCAGTTCTTC.

CDR3 sequence (DNA): TGTGCCAGCAGCCAGACAGGGGGTAGAACTGAAGCTTTCTTT. Protein sequence: CASSQTGGRTEAFF. This chain connects TRBV6-5 to TRBJ1-1; TRBD1 agrees at 9 bases. The CDR3 is made up of 14 amino acids. CDR1 is MNHEY and CDR2 is SVGAGI in the germline V gene. Trimming at V came to 6 bases and at J to 5 bases, leaving 7 bases not matched to a gene.

Notes on this clone: The same CDR3 can be traced to other DNA sequences in this sample. This sequence joins TRBV28 and TRBJ2-7; 12 bases agree with TRBD2. This CDR3 contains 14 residues. The V segment lost 5 bases and the J segment 3 bases; nucleotides outside the gene matches: 2. Germline CDR1 is MDHEN and CDR2 is SYDVKM. The CDR3 DNA follows: TGTGCCAGCAGTACTAGCGGGAGGTTCTACGAGCAGTACTTC. Its translation is CASSTSGRFYEQYF.

The V call is TRBV5-1, the J call TRBJ1-4; TRBD1 matches 7 bases. With 2 bases clipped from V and 0 bases from J, the junction kept 4 bases outside the gene matches. Germline lookup yields CDR1 SGHRS and CDR2 YFSETQ. The CDR3 spans 16 residues. This chain's CDR3 is CASSFAQGATNEKLFF. Written as DNA, the CDR3 is TGCGCCAGCAGCTTTGCCCAGGGGGCAACTAATGAAAAACTGTTTTTT.

As for this clone: The junction shows a germline mismatch at one end, possibly a read error. The V gene is TRBV7-9, the J gene TRBJ1-1; D is undetermined. Germline V lookup: CDR1 SEHNR, CDR2 FQNEAQ (reference sequence). The CDR3 runs 10 residues. CDR3 sequence reads: CASSLPPRQF. The CDR3 nucleotides are TGTGCCAGCAGCTTACCCCCTCGCCAGTTT.

The chain is built from TRBV24-1 and TRBJ1-4; TRBD1 matches at 7 bases. This CDR3 is built from 16 residues. Germline V lookup: CDR1 KGHDR, CDR2 SFDVKD. Trimming removed 4 bases from V and 4 bases from J; junction bases left unmatched: 8. Here the CDR3 reads CATSDPSGTDNEKLFF. DNA for the CDR3: TGTGCCACCAGTGACCCCTCCGGGACAGATAATGAAAAACTGTTTTTT.